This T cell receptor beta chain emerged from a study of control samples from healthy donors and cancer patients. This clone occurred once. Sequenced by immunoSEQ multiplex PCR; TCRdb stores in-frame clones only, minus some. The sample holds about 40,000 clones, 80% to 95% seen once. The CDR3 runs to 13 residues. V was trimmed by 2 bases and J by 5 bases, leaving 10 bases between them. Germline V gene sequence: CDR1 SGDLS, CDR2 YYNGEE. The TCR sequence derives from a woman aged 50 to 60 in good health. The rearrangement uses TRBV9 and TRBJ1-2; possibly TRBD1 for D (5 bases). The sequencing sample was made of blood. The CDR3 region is CASSVGPGYGYTF. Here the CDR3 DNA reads TGTGCCAGCAGCGTGGGACCAGGGTATGGCTACACCTTC.